A selection of T cell receptor beta chains follows, all from one sample in a study of regulatory T cells in long-lasting Graves disease. TCRdb reprocessed the multiplex PCR reads with MiXCR, giving one entry per CDR3 protein. The data show approximately 350,000 distinct CDR3 sequences, with over 15% seen just once and 30% held by the top ten. Separately, the same data were catalogued under a study of T cells in Graves' hyperthyroidism and ophthalmopathy.

The sequences come from peripheral blood mononuclear cells (PBMCs), collected at new diagnosis, from a patient treated with antithyroid drugs. All receptors derive from a middle-aged man with Graves disease. Both conserved end residues are part of each CDR3. The order of the fields is J gene, V gene, clone size, D gene, CDR3 DNA, CDR3 protein. The D gene is left open where the match is weak. The size entry is marked missing in some rows and otherwise reads once, few, many or a size class.

J gene: TRBJ2-2
V gene: TRBV11-2
clone size: .
D gene: .
CDR3 DNA: TGTGCCAGCAGCTTAAATCCGGGGGCCGGGGAGCTGTTTTTT
CDR3 protein: CASSLNPGAGELFF

J gene: TRBJ2-1
V gene: TRBV5-5
clone size: many
D gene: TRBD1
CDR3 DNA: TGTGCCAGCAGCTTGGTGACAGGGGCCGGGAGTAATGAGCAGTTCTTC
CDR3 protein: CASSLVTGAGSNEQFF

J gene: TRBJ2-3
V gene: TRBV4-2
clone size: few
D gene: .
CDR3 DNA: TGTGCCAGCAGCCAACAGCTACTCGCCACAGATACGCAGTATTTT
CDR3 protein: CASSQQLLATDTQYF

J gene: TRBJ1-1
V gene: TRBV7-9
clone size: many
D gene: .
CDR3 DNA: TGTGCCGTAACAGCGTATGACACTGAAGCTTTCTTT
CDR3 protein: CAVTAYDTEAFF

J gene: TRBJ2-5
V gene: TRBV7-8
clone size: .
D gene: .
CDR3 DNA: TGTGCCAGCAACTACCTCCGGTTAGGAATTTCTAAGGAGACCCAGTACTTC
CDR3 protein: CASNYLRLGISKETQYF

J gene: TRBJ2-7
V gene: TRBV27
clone size: .
D gene: .
CDR3 DNA: TGTGCCAGCAGTTTATACGCCCTGTCGACAGGAAAAATCCACGAGCAGTACTTC
CDR3 protein: CASSLYALSTGKIHEQYF

J gene: TRBJ2-3
V gene: TRBV19
clone size: .
D gene: TRBD1
CDR3 DNA: TGTGCCAGTAGTGACCCGGGACAGGGGCGCTCAGATACGCAGTATTTT
CDR3 protein: CASSDPGQGRSDTQYF

J gene: TRBJ1-5
V gene: TRBV24-1
clone size: .
D gene: TRBD1
CDR3 DNA: TGTGCCACCAGTCCGGGACAGGTTCTTCAGCCCCAGCATTTT
CDR3 protein: CATSPGQVLQPQHF

J gene: TRBJ2-7
V gene: TRBV7-2
clone size: few
D gene: TRBD1
CDR3 DNA: TGTGCCAGCAGCTTAGGGGACAGCTTATACGTTTCCTACGAGCAGTACTTC
CDR3 protein: CASSLGDSLYVSYEQYF

J gene: TRBJ2-2
V gene: TRBV12-3/TRBV12-4
clone size: .
D gene: TRBD2
CDR3 DNA: TGTGCCAGCAGTAGGAGGACTAGCGGGGACTACACCGGGGAGCTGTTTTTT
CDR3 protein: CASSRRTSGDYTGELFF

J gene: TRBJ1-2
V gene: TRBV4-3
clone size: .
D gene: TRBD1
CDR3 DNA: TGCGCCGGCAGCCAAATCAGAGGGGGCGGTTACGATGGCTACACCTTC
CDR3 protein: CAGSQIRGGGYDGYTF

J gene: TRBJ1-5
V gene: TRBV27
clone size: many
D gene: TRBD1
CDR3 DNA: TGTGCCAGCAGCTCGGGACAGCCTGGCAATCAGCCCCAGCATTTT
CDR3 protein: CASSSGQPGNQPQHF

J gene: TRBJ1-1
V gene: TRBV11-3
clone size: .
D gene: TRBD1
CDR3 DNA: TGTGCCACCACTCTGGGTCCGGACAGGGGGCCTAGGAACACTGAAGCTTTCTTT
CDR3 protein: CATTLGPDRGPRNTEAFF

J gene: TRBJ1-5
V gene: TRBV24-1
clone size: many
D gene: .
CDR3 DNA: TGTGCCACCAGTGATGCCGGGACGGGTCGTGGGACCCAGCATTTT
CDR3 protein: CATSDAGTGRGTQHF

J gene: TRBJ2-5
V gene: TRBV4-1
clone size: .
D gene: TRBD2
CDR3 DNA: TGCGCCAGCAGCCAAGGACTAGCGGGGGGGGACCAAGAGACCCAGTACTTC
CDR3 protein: CASSQGLAGGDQETQYF

J gene: TRBJ1-1
V gene: TRBV29-1
clone size: .
D gene: .
CDR3 DNA: TGCAGCGTTGTGTCGGGATGGACTGAAGCTTTCTTT
CDR3 protein: CSVVSGWTEAFF

J gene: TRBJ2-7
V gene: TRBV27
clone size: few
D gene: .
CDR3 DNA: TGTGCCAGCAGTTTCAACTGGGAATCCTACGAGCAGTACTTC
CDR3 protein: CASSFNWESYEQYF

J gene: TRBJ1-2
V gene: TRBV20-1
clone size: few
D gene: TRBD1
CDR3 DNA: TGCAGTGCTAGGCCGGACAGGGGGAACTATGGCTACACCTTC
CDR3 protein: CSARPDRGNYGYTF

J gene: TRBJ2-3
V gene: TRBV12-5
clone size: many
D gene: TRBD1
CDR3 DNA: TGTGCTAGTGGTTTGGTTCTAGACAGGGGAGAGCCCACGCAGTATTTT
CDR3 protein: CASGLVLDRGEPTQYF

J gene: TRBJ2-1
V gene: TRBV20-1
clone size: .
D gene: TRBD2
CDR3 DNA: TGCAGTGCCGGGGGAAGCGGGAGGGTTGGCAATGAGCAGTTCTTC
CDR3 protein: CSAGGSGRVGNEQFF

J gene: TRBJ2-3
V gene: TRBV27
clone size: many
D gene: TRBD2
CDR3 DNA: TGTGCCAGCAGTTCCCTGGCGCGGGGGGGCCCAGATACGCAGTATTTT
CDR3 protein: CASSSLARGGPDTQYF

J gene: TRBJ1-1
V gene: TRBV7-6
clone size: many
D gene: .
CDR3 DNA: TGTGCCAGCAGCCTCCAGGAGAACACTGAAGCTTTCTTT
CDR3 protein: CASSLQENTEAFF

J gene: TRBJ2-2
V gene: TRBV6-1
clone size: many
D gene: .
CDR3 DNA: TGTGCCAGCAGTGAGGGAATTACGGCCGGGGAGCTGTTTTTT
CDR3 protein: CASSEGITAGELFF

J gene: TRBJ2-2
V gene: TRBV2
clone size: .
D gene: .
CDR3 DNA: TGTGCCAGCAGTGAGTCGGTATCCGGGGAGCTGTTTTTT
CDR3 protein: CASSESVSGELFF

J gene: TRBJ1-4
V gene: TRBV5-1
clone size: .
D gene: .
CDR3 DNA: TGCGCCAGCAGCTTGGGGATCCAGGGGCCCGGGGAAAAACTGTTTTTT
CDR3 protein: CASSLGIQGPGEKLFF

J gene: TRBJ2-7
V gene: TRBV18
clone size: many
D gene: TRBD1
CDR3 DNA: TGTGCCAGCTCACGTAGACAGGGGCAGATGGGGGAGCAGTACTTC
CDR3 protein: CASSRRQGQMGEQYF

J gene: TRBJ2-7
V gene: TRBV7-2
clone size: few
D gene: .
CDR3 DNA: TGTGCCAGCAGCGCCTCCGTCCCCTACGAGCAGTACTTC
CDR3 protein: CASSASVPYEQYF

J gene: TRBJ1-6
V gene: TRBV14
clone size: few
D gene: .
CDR3 DNA: TGTGCCAGCAACCAAGATCCCAGGCGGCGGAATTCACCCCTCCACTTT
CDR3 protein: CASNQDPRRRNSPLHF

J gene: TRBJ2-7
V gene: TRBV19
clone size: .
D gene: .
CDR3 DNA: TGTGCCAGTAGTATATCTGGGACGGGATCCTACGAGCAGTACTTC
CDR3 protein: CASSISGTGSYEQYF

J gene: TRBJ2-4
V gene: TRBV6-2/TRBV6-3
clone size: .
D gene: .
CDR3 DNA: TGTGCCAGCAGCGCGGGACTGCGAAACATTCAGTACTTC
CDR3 protein: CASSAGLRNIQYF

J gene: TRBJ1-1
V gene: TRBV6-2/TRBV6-3
clone size: many
D gene: TRBD1
CDR3 DNA: TGTGCCAGCAAAGGGACAGGGGTGAACACTGAAGCTTTCTTT
CDR3 protein: CASKGTGVNTEAFF

J gene: TRBJ1-4
V gene: TRBV29-1
clone size: few
D gene: TRBD1
CDR3 DNA: TGCAGCGTGACAGGGAGTCCTAATGAAAAACTGTTTTTT
CDR3 protein: CSVTGSPNEKLFF

J gene: TRBJ1-3
V gene: TRBV20-1
clone size: many
D gene: .
CDR3 DNA: TGCAGTGCTAGAGATCAGGTCTCTGGAAACACCATATATTTT
CDR3 protein: CSARDQVSGNTIYF

J gene: TRBJ2-3
V gene: TRBV30
clone size: many
D gene: TRBD2
CDR3 DNA: TGTACCTGGAGTGTACTAAAACCGCAGCGGGGGGTCACAGATACGCAGTATTTT
CDR3 protein: CTWSVLKPQRGVTDTQYF

J gene: TRBJ2-1
V gene: TRBV7-3
clone size: few
D gene: TRBD2
CDR3 DNA: TGTGCCAGCAGCTTAAGGGGAGGGGCAGGGTATGTTGATGAGCAGTTCTTC
CDR3 protein: CASSLRGGAGYVDEQFF

J gene: TRBJ2-5
V gene: TRBV6-2/TRBV6-3
clone size: once
D gene: TRBD2
CDR3 DNA: TGTGCCAGCAGTTACACCTTTACTAGCGGGGGACACACAGAGACCCAGTACTTC
CDR3 protein: CASSYTFTSGGHTETQYF

J gene: TRBJ1-5
V gene: TRBV3-1
clone size: many
D gene: .
CDR3 DNA: TGTGCCAGCAGCCAATCGCAGCTGGGTTATCAGCCCCAGCATTTT
CDR3 protein: CASSQSQLGYQPQHF

J gene: TRBJ2-3
V gene: TRBV5-1
clone size: many
D gene: .
CDR3 DNA: TGCGCCAGCAGCTTAGAAGCCGGAGATACGCAGTATTTT
CDR3 protein: CASSLEAGDTQYF

J gene: TRBJ2-2
V gene: TRBV29-1
clone size: few
D gene: TRBD2
CDR3 DNA: TGCAGCGTTGAATCGGGACTAGCGAACACCGGGGAGCTGTTTTTT
CDR3 protein: CSVESGLANTGELFF

J gene: TRBJ2-1
V gene: TRBV9
clone size: .
D gene: .
CDR3 DNA: TGTGCCAGCAGCCCCTCTTTTTATGAGCAGTTCTTC
CDR3 protein: CASSPSFYEQFF

J gene: TRBJ2-1
V gene: TRBV7-6
clone size: few
D gene: .
CDR3 DNA: TGTGCCAGCAGCTCAGGGGCGAGCTACAATGAGCAGTTCTTC
CDR3 protein: CASSSGASYNEQFF

J gene: TRBJ2-1
V gene: TRBV12-3/TRBV12-4
clone size: many
D gene: TRBD2
CDR3 DNA: TGTGCCAGCAGAACTGGACTAGCCGATGAGCAGTTCTTC
CDR3 protein: CASRTGLADEQFF

J gene: TRBJ2-7
V gene: TRBV24-1
clone size: few
D gene: TRBD2
CDR3 DNA: TGTGCCACCAGTGATTCCGGGAGGAGGGAGCAGTACTTC
CDR3 protein: CATSDSGRREQYF

J gene: TRBJ1-6
V gene: TRBV24-1
clone size: few
D gene: .
CDR3 DNA: TGTGCCACCAGTGAAACACGAAGTCTTAATTCACCCCTCCACTTT
CDR3 protein: CATSETRSLNSPLHF

J gene: TRBJ1-1
V gene: TRBV5-1
clone size: few
D gene: .
CDR3 DNA: TGCGCCAGCAGCTTGATGAGACTCCGGGACACTGAAGCTTTCTTT
CDR3 protein: CASSLMRLRDTEAFF

J gene: TRBJ2-3
V gene: TRBV2
clone size: many
D gene: .
CDR3 DNA: TGTGCCAGCAGTGCGTACTCGACAGATACGCAGTATTTT
CDR3 protein: CASSAYSTDTQYF

J gene: TRBJ1-5
V gene: TRBV28
clone size: many
D gene: TRBD1
CDR3 DNA: TGTGCCAGCAGAAAGGGCAGGGGGCCAGGCAATCAGCCCCAGCATTTT
CDR3 protein: CASRKGRGPGNQPQHF